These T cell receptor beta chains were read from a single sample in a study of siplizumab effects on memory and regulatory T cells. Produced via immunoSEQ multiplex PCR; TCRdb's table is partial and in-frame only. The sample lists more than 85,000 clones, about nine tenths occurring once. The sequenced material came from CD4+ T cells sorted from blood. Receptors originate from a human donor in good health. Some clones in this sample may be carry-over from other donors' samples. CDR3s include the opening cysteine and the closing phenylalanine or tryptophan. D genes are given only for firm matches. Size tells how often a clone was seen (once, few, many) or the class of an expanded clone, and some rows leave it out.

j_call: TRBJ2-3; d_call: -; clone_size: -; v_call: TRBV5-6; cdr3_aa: CASSLMDGTNTDTQYF; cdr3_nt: TGTGCCAGCAGCTTAATGGACGGGACAAATACAGATACGCAGTATTTT
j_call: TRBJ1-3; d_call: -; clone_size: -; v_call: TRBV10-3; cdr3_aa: CAIRDPSGNTMYF; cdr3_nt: TGTGCCATCAGGGACCCCTCTGGAAACACCATGTATTTT
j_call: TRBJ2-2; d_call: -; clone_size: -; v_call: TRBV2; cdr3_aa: CASSDIYKAGGELFF; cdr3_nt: TGTGCCAGCAGTGACATTTACAAGGCCGGCGGGGAGCTGTTTTTT
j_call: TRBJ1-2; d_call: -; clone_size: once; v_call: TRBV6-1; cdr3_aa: CASSEGGAANYGYTF; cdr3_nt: TGTGCCAGCAGTGAGGGGGGGGCCGCTAACTATGGCTACACCTTC
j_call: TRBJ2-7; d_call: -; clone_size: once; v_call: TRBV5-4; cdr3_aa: CASSLADRTYYEQYF; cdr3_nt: TGTGCCAGCAGCTTGGCCGACAGGACCTACTACGAGCAGTACTTC
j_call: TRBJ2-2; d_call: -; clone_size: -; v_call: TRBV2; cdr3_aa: CASSRSIVSTGELFF; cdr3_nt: TGTGCCAGCAGCCGCTCTATAGTCAGCACCGGGGAGCTGTTTTTT
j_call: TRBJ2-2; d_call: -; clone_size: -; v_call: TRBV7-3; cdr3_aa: CASSLRAYTGELFF; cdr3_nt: TGTGCCAGCAGCTTAAGGGCTTACACCGGGGAGCTGTTTTTT
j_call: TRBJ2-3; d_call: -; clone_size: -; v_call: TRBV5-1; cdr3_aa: CASSLDPSTDTQYF; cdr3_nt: TGCGCCAGCAGCTTGGATCCCTCCACAGATACGCAGTATTTT
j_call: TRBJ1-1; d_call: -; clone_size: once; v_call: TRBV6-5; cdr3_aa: CASSRDSNFEAFF; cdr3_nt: TGTGCCAGCAGCAGAGACAGCAACTTTGAAGCTTTCTTT
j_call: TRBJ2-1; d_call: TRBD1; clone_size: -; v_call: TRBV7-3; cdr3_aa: CASSSTGADLDEQFF; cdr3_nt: TGTGCCAGCAGCTCGACAGGGGCGGACCTCGATGAGCAGTTCTTC
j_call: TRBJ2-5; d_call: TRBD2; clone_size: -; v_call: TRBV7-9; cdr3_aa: CASSLAGPMAGGLETQYF; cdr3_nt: TGTGCCAGCAGCTTAGCGGGCCCGATGGCGGGAGGGCTGGAGACCCAGTACTTC
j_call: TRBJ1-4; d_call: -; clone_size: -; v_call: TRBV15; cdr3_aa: CATSKRLRWGASNEKLFF; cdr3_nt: TGTGCCACCAGCAAACGATTACGGTGGGGGGCTTCTAATGAAAAACTGTTTTTT
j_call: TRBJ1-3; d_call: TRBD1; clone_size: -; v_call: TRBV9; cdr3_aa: CASSVGDRGQGNTIYF; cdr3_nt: TGTGCCAGCAGCGTGGGTGACAGGGGGCAGGGAAACACCATATATTTT
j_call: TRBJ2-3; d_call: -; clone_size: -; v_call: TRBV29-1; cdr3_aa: CSVTTAGSTDTQYF; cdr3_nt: TGCAGCGTTACGACGGCAGGCAGCACAGATACGCAGTATTTT
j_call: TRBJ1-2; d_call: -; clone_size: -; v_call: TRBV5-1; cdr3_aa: CASSLEPGRGYTF; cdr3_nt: TGCGCCAGCAGCTTGGAACCGGGGAGAGGCTACACCTTC
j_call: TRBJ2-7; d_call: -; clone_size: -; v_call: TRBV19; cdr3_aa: CASSRAGSYEQYF; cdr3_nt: TGTGCCAGTAGTAGGGCCGGATCCTACGAGCAGTACTTC
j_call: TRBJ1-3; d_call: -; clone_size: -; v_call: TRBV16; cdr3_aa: CASSQLLQSSGNTIYF; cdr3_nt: TGTGCCAGCAGCCAATTATTGCAGAGCTCTGGAAACACCATATATTTT
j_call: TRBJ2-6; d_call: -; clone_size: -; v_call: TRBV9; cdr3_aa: CASSVVGSGANVLTF; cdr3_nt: TGTGCCAGCAGCGTAGTAGGGTCTGGGGCCAACGTCCTGACTTTC
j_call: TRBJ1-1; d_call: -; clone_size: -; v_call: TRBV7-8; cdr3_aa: CASSTKLLNTEAFF; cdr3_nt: TGTGCCAGCAGCACGAAGTTACTTAACACTGAAGCTTTCTTT
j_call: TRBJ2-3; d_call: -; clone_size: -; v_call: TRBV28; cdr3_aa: CASSGVGTDTQYF; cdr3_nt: TGTGCCAGCTCGGGAGTTGGCACAGATACGCAGTATTTT
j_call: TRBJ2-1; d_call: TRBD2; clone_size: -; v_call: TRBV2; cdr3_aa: CASSPNIPGLAGTGSYNEQFF; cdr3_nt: TGTGCCAGCAGCCCGAACATCCCGGGACTAGCGGGAACAGGCTCCTACAATGAGCAGTTCTTC
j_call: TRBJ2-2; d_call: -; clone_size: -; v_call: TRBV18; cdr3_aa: CASSPSGGANTGELFF; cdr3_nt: TGTGCCAGCTCACCCTCTGGAGGGGCGAACACCGGGGAGCTGTTTTTT
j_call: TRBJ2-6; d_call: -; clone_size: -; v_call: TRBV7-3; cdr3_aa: CASSLGGSGANVLTF; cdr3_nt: TGTGCCAGCAGCTTAGGTGGCTCAGGGGCCAACGTCCTGACTTTC
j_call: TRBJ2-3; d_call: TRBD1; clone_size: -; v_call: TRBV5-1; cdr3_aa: CASSWNRDRGRGTQYF; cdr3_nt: TGCGCCAGCAGCTGGAACCGGGACAGGGGGCGGGGTACGCAGTATTTT
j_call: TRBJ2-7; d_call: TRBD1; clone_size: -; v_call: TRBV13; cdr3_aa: CASSSDRDRSYEQYF; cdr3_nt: TGTGCCAGCAGCTCCGACCGGGACAGGTCCTACGAGCAGTACTTC
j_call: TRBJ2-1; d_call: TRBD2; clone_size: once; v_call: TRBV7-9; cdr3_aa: CASSLKRENEQFF; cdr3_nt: TGTGCCAGCAGCTTAAAGCGGGAGAATGAGCAGTTCTTC
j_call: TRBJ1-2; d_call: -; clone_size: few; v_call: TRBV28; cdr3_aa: CASSFRVRVYGYTF; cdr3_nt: TGTGCCAGCAGTTTTCGGGTCCGGGTCTATGGCTACACCTTC
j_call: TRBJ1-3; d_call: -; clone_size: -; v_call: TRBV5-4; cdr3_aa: CASSLSGLSGNTIYF; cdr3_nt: TGTGCCAGCAGCTTGTCAGGGCTCTCTGGAAACACCATATATTTT
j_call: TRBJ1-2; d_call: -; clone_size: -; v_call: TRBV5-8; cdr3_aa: CASSPGIYGYTF; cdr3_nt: TGTGCCAGCAGCCCAGGGATTTATGGCTACACCTTC
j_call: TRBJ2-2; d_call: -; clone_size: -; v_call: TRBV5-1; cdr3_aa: CASRPPGNTGELFF; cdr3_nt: TGCGCCAGCAGACCACCAGGGAATACCGGGGAGCTGTTTTTT
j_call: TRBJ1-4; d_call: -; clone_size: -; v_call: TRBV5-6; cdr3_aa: CASSLVGGNEKLFF; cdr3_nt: TGTGCCAGCAGCTTGGTTGGGGGGAATGAAAAACTGTTTTTT
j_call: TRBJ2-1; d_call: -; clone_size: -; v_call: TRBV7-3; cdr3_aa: CASSLISGLYNEQFF; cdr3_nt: TGTGCCAGCAGCTTAATTTCCGGGCTCTACAATGAGCAGTTCTTC
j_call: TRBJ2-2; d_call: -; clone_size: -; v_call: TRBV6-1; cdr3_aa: CASRRTSGTGELFF; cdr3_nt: TGTGCCAGCAGACGGACGAGTGGCACCGGGGAGCTGTTTTTT
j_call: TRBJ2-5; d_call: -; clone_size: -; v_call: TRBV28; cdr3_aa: CATGGFKIGETQYF; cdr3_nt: TGTGCCACAGGGGGGTTTAAAATCGGGGAGACCCAGTACTTC
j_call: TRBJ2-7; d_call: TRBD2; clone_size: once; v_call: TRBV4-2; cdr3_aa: CASSRGLAGALGEQYF; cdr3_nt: TGTGCCAGCAGCCGCGGACTAGCGGGAGCATTAGGCGAGCAGTACTTC
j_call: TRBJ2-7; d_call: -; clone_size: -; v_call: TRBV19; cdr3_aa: CASSTGNYEQYF; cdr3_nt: TGTGCCAGTAGTACCGGGAACTACGAGCAGTACTTC
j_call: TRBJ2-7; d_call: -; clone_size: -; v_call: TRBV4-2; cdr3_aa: CASSQGTYTYEQYF; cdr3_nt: TGTGCCAGCAGCCAAGGGACTTATACCTACGAGCAGTACTTC
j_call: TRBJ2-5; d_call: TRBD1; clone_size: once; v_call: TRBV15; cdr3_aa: CATEGDRDQETQYF; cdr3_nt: TGTGCCACCGAAGGGGACAGAGACCAAGAGACCCAGTACTTC
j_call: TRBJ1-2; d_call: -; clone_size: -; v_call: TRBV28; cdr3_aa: CASSTAVGYTF; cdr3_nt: TGTGCCAGCTCGACAGCGGTCGGCTACACCTTC
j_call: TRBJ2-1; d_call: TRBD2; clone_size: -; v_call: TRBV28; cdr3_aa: CASSPVAGGFYNEQFF; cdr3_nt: TGTGCCAGCAGTCCCGTAGCGGGAGGGTTTTACAATGAGCAGTTCTTC
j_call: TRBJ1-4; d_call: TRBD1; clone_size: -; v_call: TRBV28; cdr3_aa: CASSEQGTNEKLFF; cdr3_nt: TGTGCCAGCAGTGAACAGGGGACTAATGAAAAACTGTTTTTT
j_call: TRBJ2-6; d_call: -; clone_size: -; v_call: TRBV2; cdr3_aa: CASSAGANVLTF; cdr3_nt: TGTGCCAGCAGTGCTGGGGCCAACGTCCTGACTTTC
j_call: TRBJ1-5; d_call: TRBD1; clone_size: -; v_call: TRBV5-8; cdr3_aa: CASSWKWDSLSGQPQHF; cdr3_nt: TGTGCCAGCAGCTGGAAGTGGGACAGCCTTTCGGGGCAGCCCCAGCATTTT
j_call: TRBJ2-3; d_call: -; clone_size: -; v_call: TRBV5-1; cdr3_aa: CASSLATSTDTQYF; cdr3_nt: TGCGCCAGCAGCTTGGCGACTAGCACAGATACGCAGTATTTT
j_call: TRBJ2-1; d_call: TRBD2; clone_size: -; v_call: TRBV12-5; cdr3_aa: CASGLGSGLHNEQFF; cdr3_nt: TGTGCTAGTGGGCTTGGTAGCGGGCTGCACAATGAGCAGTTCTTC
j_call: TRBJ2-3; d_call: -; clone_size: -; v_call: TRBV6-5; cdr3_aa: CASILTGPTDTQYF; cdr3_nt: TGTGCCAGCATCTTAACGGGCCCCACAGATACGCAGTATTTT
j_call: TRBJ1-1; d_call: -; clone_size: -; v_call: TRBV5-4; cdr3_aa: CASSLNTEAFF; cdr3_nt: TGTGCCAGCAGCCTTAACACTGAAGCTTTCTTT
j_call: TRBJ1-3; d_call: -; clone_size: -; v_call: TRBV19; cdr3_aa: CASSDTNSGNTIYF; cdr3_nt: TGTGCCAGTAGTGACACGAACTCTGGAAACACCATATATTTT
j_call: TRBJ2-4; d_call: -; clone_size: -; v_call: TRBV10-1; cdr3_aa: CASSESSGVSKNIQYF; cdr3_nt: TGCGCCAGCAGTGAGTCTTCGGGGGTGTCCAAAAACATTCAGTACTTC
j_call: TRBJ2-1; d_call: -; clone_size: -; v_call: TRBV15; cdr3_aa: CATSNRDGTFANEQFF; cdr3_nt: TGTGCCACCAGCAATCGGGACGGGACGTTTGCCAATGAGCAGTTCTTC
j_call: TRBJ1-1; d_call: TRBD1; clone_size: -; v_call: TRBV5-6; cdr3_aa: CASSRTGGNSNTEAFF; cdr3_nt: TGTGCCAGCAGCCGCACAGGGGGCAATTCTAACACTGAAGCTTTCTTT
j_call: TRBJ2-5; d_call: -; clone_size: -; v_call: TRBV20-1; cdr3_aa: CSASGETQYF; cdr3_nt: TGCAGTGCTTCAGGGGAGACCCAGTACTTC
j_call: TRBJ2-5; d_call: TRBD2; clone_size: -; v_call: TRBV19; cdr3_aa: CASSMGLAGRQETQYF; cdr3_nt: TGTGCCAGTAGTATGGGACTAGCGGGGAGGCAAGAGACCCAGTACTTC
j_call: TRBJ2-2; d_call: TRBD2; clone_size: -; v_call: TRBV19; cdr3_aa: CASSWGGGELFF; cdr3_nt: TGTGCCAGTAGTTGGGGAGGGGGGGAGCTGTTTTTT
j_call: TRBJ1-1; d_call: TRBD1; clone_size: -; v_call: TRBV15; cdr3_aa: CATSVRQGGTEAFF; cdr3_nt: TGTGCCACCAGCGTACGACAGGGTGGGACTGAAGCTTTCTTT
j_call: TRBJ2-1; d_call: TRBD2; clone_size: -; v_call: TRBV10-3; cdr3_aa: CAISEKTSGRSYNEQFF; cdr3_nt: TGTGCCATCAGTGAGAAGACTAGCGGGCGCTCCTACAATGAGCAGTTCTTC
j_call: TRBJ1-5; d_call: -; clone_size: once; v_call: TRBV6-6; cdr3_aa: CASSYSTSSQPQHF; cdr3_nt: TGTGCCAGCAGTTACTCGACGTCGAGTCAGCCCCAGCATTTT
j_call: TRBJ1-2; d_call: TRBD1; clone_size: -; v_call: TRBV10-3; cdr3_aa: CASAPGGRNGYTF; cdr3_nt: TGTGCCAGTGCGCCAGGGGGCAGGAATGGCTACACCTTC
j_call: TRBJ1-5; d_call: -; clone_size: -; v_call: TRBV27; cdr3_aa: CASTTSRGGSNQPQHF; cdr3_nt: TGTGCCAGCACCACCTCCCGGGGGGGAAGCAATCAGCCCCAGCATTTT